Given below is one TCR beta chain in context. Its cognate antigen is unknown. CD45RO-negative, CCR7-selected cells formed the naive CD8 fraction, which excluded terminally differentiated effector memory CD45RA+ cells. Every immunoSEQ plate was one replicate of a subset's evenly spread DNA. Generated by immunoSEQ multiplex PCR, the TCRdb table keeps only in-frame clones and is missing some. Found here are fewer than 850,000 clones, just over 95% of them singletons; the top ten hold less than 0.25%. The sample comes from a study of shared clonotypes between healthy human individuals. Findings and caveats of the study: Non-shared clonotypes were found to have lower generation probabilities than the clonotypes that were shared by all four of the sorted-subset donors. What rarefaction showed was incomplete sorted-subset sequencing despite large depth.

This CDR3 region has 17 residues. The germline V and J ends were trimmed by 1 base and 2 bases, with 17 bases remaining between them. CDR1 is MGHRA and CDR2 is YSYEKL in the germline V gene. The receptor was isolated from a man aged 25 to 40 in good health. The gene calls are TRBV4-1 and TRBJ1-1; tentative D call: TRBD1 (6 bases). Sequencing was performed on naive CD8+ T cells sorted from blood. CDR3 in amino acids: CASSQALGRGTNTEAFF. In DNA, the CDR3 is TGCGCCAGCAGCCAAGCCCTAGGAAGAGGGACAAACACTGAAGCTTTCTTT.